This T cell receptor (beta chain) was observed in a study of response to subunit inactivated influenza vaccine. A single record per CDR3 protein comes from TCRdb applying MiXCR to the RT-PCR reads. The sample consists of about 570,000 distinct CDR3 sequences, roughly 12% of them appearing once. The V gene's germline CDR1 is KGHDR and CDR2 SFDVKD. V lost 4 bases to trimming and J lost 3 bases; unmatched junction nucleotides: 4. The CDR3 contains 15 residues. These records were also assigned to another study, of T cells expressing NK-cell markers. That study reports: The cDNA for TCR beta came from 5'RACE template switching with UMIs. Each TCR beta repertoire originated in sorted T cells that were CD3+CD56+NKG2C+, CD3+CD56+NKG2C- or CD3+CD56-NKG2C+. The share of CD8+ T cells held by dominant NKG2C+ clonotypes was roughly 1.0-8% in several donors. These clonotypes, the leaders elsewhere, also led the CD3+CD56-NKG2C+ fraction in a few donors.

V gene TRBV24-1 combines with J gene TRBJ2-5; 10 bases are shared with TRBD2. The sequenced sample was PBMCs from blood, obtained on the day of vaccination. The receptor was derived from a man over 45 who received an inactivated influenza vaccine. The CDR3 DNA reads as TGTGCCACCAGTGAGACTAGCGGGTTAAAAGAGACCCAGTACTTC. It specifies CATSETSGLKETQYF.